The T cell receptor (beta chain) described here comes from a study of blood T cell repertoires in COVID-19. The method was immunoSEQ multiplex PCR; TCRdb's version includes in-frame clones alone and lacks a portion of them. The data show around 220,000 clones, more than 65% seen once. Germline values: CDR1 SNHLY, CDR2 FYNNEI. Trimming left V 5 bases short and J 3 bases short, with 13 bases between. This CDR3 spans 14 amino acids. The chain has TRBV2 and TRBJ1-1; tentatively, D is TRBD1 (5 bases). This receptor was taken from a middle-aged woman with active or convalescent COVID-19. The specimen sequenced was peripheral blood. Here the CDR3 reads CASSRRRGDTEAFF. The DNA for the CDR3 is TGTGCCAGCAGTCGCAGGAGGGGCGACACTGAAGCTTTCTTT.